Below are 6 T cell receptor beta chains sequenced from a single sample in a study of cytomegalovirus exposure and HLA in healthy donors. A multiplex PCR was run with 60 Vbeta primers and 13 Jbeta primers. The data were produced by immunoSEQ multiplex PCR, yet TCRdb's version contains in-frame clones alone and is incomplete. The data hold about 120,000 clones, with around 80% observed a single time. What was sequenced was PBMCs. These receptors were taken from a man aged 18-30 years in good health and CMV-seronegative.

The CDR3 is CAWSVSGGHMFF. CDR3 sequence (DNA): TGTGCCTGGAGTGTCTCAGGGGGCCATATGTTTTTT. This sequence joins TRBV30 and TRBJ1-4, with TRBD1 matching over 8 bases. V lost 0 bases to trimming and J lost 15 bases; unmatched junction nucleotides: 6. Per the germline V gene, CDR1 is GTSNPN and CDR2 is SVGIG (reference sequence). This CDR3 comprises 12 residues.

This chain connects TRBV30 to TRBJ2-7; a possible D gene is TRBD1 (6 bases). The CDR3 is made up of 14 amino acids. Germline CDR1 reads GTSNPN; CDR2 reads SVGIG (reference sequence). Trimming removed 0 bases at V and 0 bases at J, with 9 bases between. The DNA for the CDR3 is TGTGCCTGGAGTGTGGGGGCTAGCTCCTACGAGCAGTACTTC. Translated, it gives CAWSVGASSYEQYF.

The chain employs TRBV5-6 and TRBJ2-5; D ambiguous. The J call may be in error: the DNA end matches TRBJ2-7 better. The CDR3 spans 13 residues. Germline V gene lookup returns CDR1 SGHDT and CDR2 YYEEEE. CDR3 nucleotide sequence: TGTGCCAGCAGCTTGGTGGAGACCTACGAGCAGTACTTC. Translating gives CASSLVETYEQYF.

In DNA form, the CDR3 reads TGCGCCAGCAGCGAGGGAGGTCGGCGGGGCTCTGGAAACACCATATATTTT. Protein product: CASSEGGRRGSGNTIYF. The chain has TRBV5-1 and TRBJ1-3; D is ambiguous. The CDR3 covers 17 residues. Per the germline V gene, CDR1 is SGHRS and CDR2 is YFSETQ. The V end lost 4 bases, the J end lost 0 bases, and 17 bases lay between the germline ends.

The chain employs TRBV5-5 and TRBJ1-5, with 9 bases aligning to TRBD1. The CDR3 is 18 amino acids. V lost 4 bases to trimming and J lost 2 bases; unmatched junction nucleotides: 13. Germline CDR1 SGHKS, CDR2 YYEKEE (reference sequence). The CDR3 nucleotides are TGTGCCAGCAGCGCCGGGACAGGGCAAAGGGGCGGCAATCAGCCCCAGCATTTT. It yields the protein CASSAGTGQRGGNQPQHF.

This clone came up a few times. The V and J genes are TRBV14 and TRBJ2-3, with 10 bases identical to TRBD2. Trimming took 3 bases from V and 4 from J; bases not matched to a gene: 4. In germline, CDR1 is SGHDN, CDR2 FVKESK. The CDR3 runs to 15 residues. CDR3 region: CASSHILAGADTQYF. CDR3 nucleotide sequence: TGTGCCAGCAGCCATATCCTAGCGGGAGCAGATACGCAGTATTTT.